This T cell receptor (beta chain) was found in a study of T cell repertoires and HLA-DP antigens. Study-level information: A couple of male donors and one female donor spanned ages 18-to-29 through 60-to-69. DNA input averaged approximately 220 ng in sorted CD137+CD4+ and around 1,200 ng in pre-culture CD4+.

Primers targeted 54 TRBV and 13 TRBJ segments. Data came from immunoSEQ multiplex PCR; TCRdb stores just in-frame clones and leaves some out. The table lists about 120,000 clones, 90% to 95% of them singletons. In regard to this clone: Its antigen is not identified.

This CDR3 comprises 14 residues. Germline V gene sequence: CDR1 LNHNV, CDR2 YYDKDF (reference sequence). The ends lost 1 base at V and 5 bases at J; junction bases unmatched: 3. Sequencing input: CD4+ T cells from PBMCs. The origin of this receptor is a woman younger than 30 in good health and CMV-seronegative. This chain links TRBV15 with TRBJ2-5, with 8 bases that match TRBD2. This CDR3 reads CATSRVGGRETQYF. DNA for the CDR3: TGTGCCACCAGCAGAGTTGGCGGGAGGGAGACCCAGTACTTC.